Listed here is a single TCR beta chain. It has no known antigen specificity. No much larger clone exists at a distance of one base, and base qualities are not known. The sample belongs to a study of blood T cells in healthy people across ages (dated by TCRdb to 2014 to 2015). General notes on the study: Template switching captured roughly one uniquely barcoded TCR beta cDNA molecule per two T cells in model experiments. The study measured age-related changes in TCR beta repertoire diversity using deep sequencing normalized with unique cDNA molecular identifiers. Four age groups were formed from the donors: young (average approximately 16 years), middle-aged (approximately 39), aged (about 62) and long-lived (around 80). To avoid experimental bias, donors of different ages were spread randomly across the sequencing lanes. Two additional independent replicas of 1 million unique cDNA reads from the same blood draw were analyzed for two donors (one aged 18 to 30 and one aged 80 or older). Summary of the overall study and its limitations: As age increased, observed TCR beta diversity per million T cells dropped in a roughly linear way, and a significant reduction was already evident by age 40. Donor CMV infection status was unknown, potentially confounding age-related changes in expanded clonotypes. Compared with the aged group, the long-lived group had more naive CD4+ T cells, fewer expanded clones and increased TCR diversity, suggesting age selection. Estimates of total diversity based on one million sequenced T cells were regarded as lower bounds and as underestimates. Bulk unsorted PBMC profiling prevented conclusive comparison of naive and antigen-experienced compartments. There was a strong correlation between observed TCR beta diversity and the percentage of naive T cells measured by flow cytometry.

The protocol used for the library was 5' RACE. Instrument on record: Illumina HiSeq 2500. A second 7 to 11 cycle PCR used a sample-barcoded 5' primer and a J-beta primer mix. Each TCR beta cDNA molecule received a unique molecular identifier from a template-switch 5' adaptor carrying 12 random nucleotides. Each sample yielded at least 2.5 million CDR3-containing paired-end reads. First-strand cDNA was synthesized from all RNA with the Mint cDNA synthesis kit, primed by a TRBC-specific oligonucleotide. Following uracil-DNA glycosylase treatment, all cDNA underwent a first 18-cycle PCR with the universal primers M1SS and BC2_uni_R. From the authors' description of their analysis: Normalization of each sample was performed by random selection of 1 million high-quality reads, each carrying a distinct molecular identifier. Reads with shared molecular identifiers were discarded instead of being binned into consensus sequences. MiTCR, run with a Q25 quality threshold and the strictest error-elimination algorithm, handled CDR3 identification, clonotype clustering and error correction. A nonparametric unseen species model with Euler transformation was used to estimate lower-bound total TCR beta diversity. TCRdb's own reprocessing of the public reads used fastp at Q25 and MiXCR and kept productive beta chains. Rows matching on CDR3 protein sequence are summarized as one entry with the most common DNA and genes. The V and J calls, along with clone size, are taken from TCRdb and not from the paper's own processing. The sample table records some 750,000 distinct CDR3 sequences; over 20% of these occur just once. 20% to 25% of the sample comes from the top ten.

The CDR3, from cysteine to phenylalanine, totals 15 residues. Here the CDR3 DNA is all that survives: 45 bases in frame from base 1. The germline V gene specifies KGHDR as CDR1 and SFDVKD as CDR2. Trimming accounts for 3 bases at V and 3 bases at J, while the number of junction bases matched to no gene is 6. The donors were a few dozen Caucasian individuals from Russia, aged 6 to 90 years, who were systemically healthy. Around 9.8 milliliters of peripheral blood were collected from each donor into EDTA-treated Vacutainer tubes. Ficoll-Paque density-gradient centrifugation was used to isolate PBMCs, with at least 6.5 million per sample. Trizol reagent was used to extract total RNA from PBMCs, with at least 6 micrograms per sample. The percentages of naive CD45RAhigh/CD27high T cells were determined by flow cytometry on a PBMC aliquot from every donor.

The TCR sequence derives from an older man in good health. The chain is encoded by TRBV24-1 joined to TRBJ1-2, and TRBD1 aligns with 7 junction nucleotides. The sample taken for sequencing was blood. The CDR3 region: CATSDRQGTDYGYTF. The bases read TGTGCCACCAGTGATAGACAGGGAACGGACTATGGCTACACCTTC.